This T cell receptor (beta chain) was profiled in a study of identical twins. Study results and limitations: Insertions were fewer in abundant cord blood beta clonotypes, whereas memory repertoires showed none of this pattern. Out-of-frame alpha sequences that twins shared showed excess low generation probability.

All of the donors were Caucasians in good health. cDNA carried unique molecular identifiers, and a universal primer site was added by template switching. TCRdb reprocessed the 5' RACE reads with MiXCR, giving one entry per CDR3 protein. The data contain 1.5 million or so distinct CDR3 sequences, around a third of them singletons. There are a few counts of this clonotype. Antigen specificity is unknown. Germline lookup yields CDR1 LGHDT and CDR2 YNNKEL (reference sequence). Trimming took 3 bases from V and 6 from J; bases not matched to a gene: 5. The CDR3 totals 15 residues. The chain uses TRBV3-1 and TRBJ2-5, with 12 bases lining up with TRBD2. The TCR comes from a newborn girl in good health. The sequenced sample consisted of cord blood. In nucleotides, the CDR3 is TGTGCCAGCAGCCATGCCCTAGCGGGAGGGAAGACCCAGTACTTC. It encodes CASSHALAGGKTQYF.